This T cell receptor beta chain derives from a study of Tregs in tolerant kidney transplant recipients. Findings of the study overall: In tolerant patients, donor-specific Tregs outgrew total Tregs, suggesting antigen-driven expansion. Activated donor B cell expansion appeared to reveal the most relevant donor-specific TCRbeta repertoire.

Trimming took 6 bases from V and 5 from J, leaving 16 bases between them. Germline CDR1 is LNHDA and CDR2 is SQIVND (reference sequence). The CDR3 is made up of 15 amino acids. The nonmyeloablative bone marrow transplants came from related graft donors, with transient mixed chimerism. A word on this clone: Antigen: not known. The missing CDR3 end, 3 residues past where the read stops, is filled in from the germline J gene.

TCRdb's table, derived via immunoSEQ multiplex PCR, lists solely in-frame clones and lacks some. This repertoire includes some 15,000 clones. This specimen consisted of CD4+ T cells from blood (PBMCs), obtained 12 months after the transplant. This sequence joins TRBV19 and TRBJ2-2, with D possibly TRBD1 on 6 matching bases. The TCR sequence derives from a human patient who received a combined kidney and bone marrow transplant. These T cells may partly come from the graft donor. CDR3 loop: CASRAQGRGTGELFF. Partial CDR3 DNA: TGTGCCAGTAGAGCTCAGGGTAGGGGGACCGGGGAG.